This TCR beta chain appears in the sequencing data of a study of shared T cell receptors in the human thymus. Profiled with immunoSEQ multiplex PCR; TCRdb holds only in-frame clones, not every one. The sample lists roughly 560,000 clones; approximately 80% were seen once. Germline V gene sequence: CDR1 MNHEY, CDR2 SMNVEV (reference sequence). V was clipped by 4 bases and J by 2 bases; unmatched bases: 17. The CDR3 has 20 amino acids. These sequences were also reported in another study, on human thymus T cells. Per that study: Related research reported highly overlapping thymic repertoires among unrelated individuals.

The TCR originated in a boy younger than two with a congenital heart defect. Sequencing was carried out using thymocytes. This chain joins TRBV27 and TRBJ2-3, with TRBD2 matching 11 bases. This CDR3 is CASSSDPWLAGGLSTDTQYF. The DNA of the CDR3 is TGTGCCAGCAGTTCCGACCCGTGGCTAGCGGGAGGCCTCTCCACAGATACGCAGTATTTT.